This TCR beta chain was observed in a study of blood T cell repertoires in COVID-19. Methods used by the authors: Estimated nucleated cell counts came from reference gene primer amplification. Method: immunoSEQ multiplex PCR; TCRdb's copy keeps in-frame clones and lacks some. V, J and clone size are those of that table, while D and trimming were read from the DNA. The table records about 59,000 clones, about four fifths of them present only once. This TCR came from a woman aged 80 or over with acute or convalescent COVID-19. Sequences were obtained from peripheral blood.

CDR3 sequence (DNA): TGTGCCAGTAGTACTAGGGACAGGTCCTCTGGGGCCAACGTCCTGACTTTC. Translation gives CASSTRDRSSGANVLTF. V usage is TRBV19 and J usage is TRBJ2-6; 8 positions match TRBD1. The CDR3 loop spans 17 amino acids. The germline gives CDR1 LNHDA, CDR2 SQIVND (reference sequence). The trim removed 4 bases at V and 0 bases at J, leaving 5 bases unmatched.